Shown below are 23 T cell receptor beta chains from a single sample sequenced in a study of cytomegalovirus exposure and HLA in healthy donors. Sequenced by immunoSEQ multiplex PCR; TCRdb stores in-frame clones only, minus some. The sample lists 120,000 to 150,000 clones; 80% to 95% were seen once. The specimen was PBMCs. All receptors come from a man between 18 and 35 years old in good health and CMV-seronegative.

This chain joins TRBV19 and TRBJ1-1, with D unresolved. The ends were cut back, 7 bases at V and 0 bases at J, with 12 bases in the middle. The CDR3 runs to 14 residues. Per germline, CDR1 LNHDA and CDR2 SQIVND (reference sequence). CDR3 sequence: CASTTSRLNTEAFF. CDR3 in DNA: TGTGCCAGTACCACGTCTCGGTTGAACACTGAAGCTTTCTTT.

V gene TRBV7-2 combines with J gene TRBJ2-3; D is unresolved. Germline V gives CDR1 SGHTA, CDR2 FQGNSA. This CDR3 has 14 residues. V lost 0 bases and J lost 5, with 9 bases in between. The CDR3 nucleotides are TGTGCCAGCAGCTTAGCGAGACTCCTAGATACGCAGTATTTT. Translation: CASSLARLLDTQYF.

The CDR3 DNA reads TGTGCCAGCAGTTTCCAGCGGGGAAGTGAGCAGTTCTTC. It codes for CASSFQRGSEQFF. V gene TRBV27 combines with J gene TRBJ2-1; 7 positions agree with TRBD2. CDR1 is MNHEY and CDR2 is SMNVEV in the germline V gene (reference sequence). V was clipped by 3 bases and J by 9 bases; unmatched bases: 5. This CDR3 comprises 13 residues.

The chain couples TRBV15 to TRBJ1-1; no firm D call. This CDR3 contains 15 residues. V dropped 3 bases and J dropped 1 base, with 12 bases sitting between them. Germline-derived CDR1 and CDR2 are LNHNV and YYDKDF (reference sequence). The CDR3 spells CATSSRRVSNTEAFF. In DNA form, the CDR3 reads TGTGCCACCAGCAGCCGACGGGTGTCGAACACTGAAGCTTTCTTT.

The V call is TRBV9, the J call TRBJ2-2, with 7 bases aligning to TRBD1. V was clipped by 2 bases and J by 1 base; unmatched bases: 8. Germline CDR1 reads SGDLS; CDR2 reads YYNGEE. The CDR3 is made up of 17 amino acids. The CDR3 nucleotides read TGTGCCAGCAGCGTTCGCCGGGACAGCCTGAACACCGGGGAGCTGTTTTTT. It translates to CASSVRRDSLNTGELFF.

About this clone itself: A read error may account for a junction end that differs from germline. The CDR3 region is CSAAVQNTGELFF. CDR3 sequence (DNA): TGCTCCGCGGCGGTTCAGAACACCGGGGAGCTGTTTTTT. The rearrangement links TRBV6-5 to TRBJ2-2; no clear D gene. Germline loops: CDR1 MNHEY, CDR2 SVGAGI. CDR3 length: 13 residues.

The chain has TRBV6-5 and TRBJ2-5; D perhaps matches TRBD2 (5 bases). The length of the CDR3 is 15 residues. The V end lost 6 bases, the J end lost 1 base, and 15 bases lay between the germline ends. CDR1 and CDR2 (germline): MNHEY, SVGAGI. DNA for the CDR3: TGTGCCAGCAGGAGCCCTAGCCGCCCCCAAGAGACCCAGTACTTC. It yields the protein CASRSPSRPQETQYF.

This rearrangement joins TRBV5-6 to TRBJ1-5, with 10 bases lining up with TRBD1. This CDR3 has 15 amino acids. Germline assignment: CDR1 SGHDT and CDR2 YYEEEE. The V and J ends lost 2 bases and 6 bases, in that order; junction bases with no gene match: 5. CDR3 loop: CASSFGTGVSQPQHF. CDR3 nucleotides: TGTGCCAGCAGCTTCGGGACAGGGGTGAGTCAGCCCCAGCATTTT.

This clone was observed a few times. This chain connects TRBV2 to TRBJ1-1; D perhaps matches TRBD1 (6 bases). CDR1 SNHLY and CDR2 FYNNEI come from the germline V gene. This CDR3 has 14 residues. V was shortened by 6 bases and J by 2 bases, with 13 bases between the two germline ends. CDR3 coding DNA: TGTGCCAGCAGGGGGGCGACAAGAAACACTGAAGCTTTCTTT. Translation: CASRGATRNTEAFF. Full variable domain (remainder filled in from reference TRBV2 and TRBJ1-1): EPEVTQTPSHQVTQMGQEVILRCVPISNHLYFYWYRQILGQKVEFLVSFYNNEISEKSEIFDDQFSVERPDGSNFTLKIRSTKLEDSAMYFCASRGATRNTEAFFGQGTRLTVV.

The chain combines TRBV19 with TRBJ1-2, with TRBD1 as a possible D gene (5 bases). The CDR3 sequence is 14 residues long. The germline gives CDR1 LNHDA, CDR2 SQIVND (reference sequence). Trimming stripped 5 bases from V and 2 bases from J, with 12 bases between. The CDR3 here is CASSYARGNYGYTF. The CDR3 DNA is TGTGCCAGTAGTTACGCCCGGGGGAACTATGGCTACACCTTC.

V gene TRBV5-1 combines with J gene TRBJ2-3, with TRBD2 as a possible D gene (5 bases). The germline CDR1 and CDR2 sequences are SGHRS and YFSETQ. The ends were cut back, 1 base at V and 0 bases at J, with 9 bases in the middle. The CDR3 is 15 amino acids. This chain's CDR3 is CASSLRGTSTDTQYF. CDR3 bases: TGCGCCAGCAGCTTGCGGGGTACTAGCACAGATACGCAGTATTTT. The full variable domain, in which reference TRBV5-1 and TRBJ2-3 provide the parts outside the CDR3, is KAGVTQTPRYLIKTRGQQVTLSCSPISGHRSVSWYQQTPGQGLQFLFEYFSETQRNKGNFPGRFSGRQFSNSRSEMNVSTLELGDSALYLCASSLRGTSTDTQYFGPGTRLTVL.

The gene calls are TRBV10-3 and TRBJ2-6; perhaps TRBD2 as D (5 bases). The CDR3 length is 18 residues. Germline-derived CDR1 and CDR2 are ENHRY and SYGVKD. Deletions cut 2 bases from V and 2 bases from J, with 16 bases between. The CDR3 DNA reads as TGTGCCATCAGTGAGATTGTAGGGAGACGGACTGGGGCCAACGTCCTGACTTTC. Translation: CAISEIVGRRTGANVLTF.

V is TRBV6-5 and J is TRBJ2-1, with 10 bases matching TRBD1. There are 13 residues in the CDR3. V shed 6 bases, J shed 7 bases, and the junction held 3 bases outside the gene matches. Germline V gives CDR1 MNHEY, CDR2 SVGAGI. CDR3 nucleotides: TGTGCCAGCAGGGACAGGGGGGTGAATGAGCAGTTCTTC. This gives the protein CASRDRGVNEQFF.

The gene calls are TRBV5-4 and TRBJ1-4; a weak D match, TRBD1 (6 bases). Germline CDR1 and CDR2: SGHNT and YYREEE (reference sequence). CDR3 length equals 14 residues. V lost 0 bases and J lost 4, with 7 bases in between. The CDR3 coding sequence is TGTGCCAGCAGCTTGGGCAGGGGTAATGAAAAACTGTTTTTT. Residues: CASSLGRGNEKLFF.

This clone was recorded once. The chain is built from TRBV2 and TRBJ2-1; TRBD2 aligns across 10 bases. The V and J ends lost 6 bases and 0 bases, in that order; junction bases with no gene match: 2. Germline-derived CDR1 and CDR2 are SNHLY and FYNNEI. The CDR3 has 15 residues. CDR3 residues: CASRERGGSYNEQFF. Here the CDR3 DNA reads TGTGCCAGCAGGGAGCGGGGGGGCTCCTACAATGAGCAGTTCTTC.

This chain connects TRBV28 to TRBJ2-7; 9 positions agree with TRBD2. The CDR3 sequence is 15 residues long. The V and J ends lost 5 bases and 0 bases, in that order; junction bases with no gene match: 5. Germline CDR1 reads MDHEN; CDR2 reads SYDVKM. The CDR3 region is CASSPIAGVSYEQYF. The CDR3 bases are TGTGCCAGCAGTCCGATAGCGGGGGTCTCCTACGAGCAGTACTTC.

This sequence joins TRBV5-6 and TRBJ2-1; TRBD2 agrees at 16 bases. CDR3 length: 17 amino acids. CDR1 and CDR2 from the germline V gene are SGHDT and YYEEEE. V was clipped by 5 bases and J by 8 bases; unmatched bases: 10. CDR3 sequence reads: CASRKKGLAGGVYEQFF. CDR3 coding DNA: TGTGCCAGCAGAAAGAAGGGACTAGCGGGAGGGGTGTATGAGCAGTTCTTC.

The chain uses TRBV7-8 and TRBJ2-7, with D perhaps TRBD2 (5 bases). The length of the CDR3 is 14 residues. V was clipped by 5 bases and J by 2 bases, with 13 bases between them. Germline CDR1 SGHVS, CDR2 FQNEAQ. CDR3 sequence: CASSPRTGTYEQYF. The CDR3 DNA reads as TGTGCCAGCAGCCCCCGGACTGGAACCTACGAGCAGTACTTC.

This chain connects TRBV10-3 to TRBJ1-6; 12 positions agree with TRBD1. Germline V gives CDR1 ENHRY, CDR2 SYGVKD. The CDR3 is made up of 15 amino acids. The V gene end was trimmed by 4 bases and the J gene end by 8 bases; junction bases not matched to a gene: 3. In DNA, the CDR3 is TGTGCCATCAGTGCGGGGACAGGGGGCTATTCACCCCTCCACTTT. Encoded protein: CAISAGTGGYSPLHF.

The genes are TRBV6-4 and TRBJ1-5; no clear D. The V gene lost 3 bases and the J gene lost 3 bases, with 6 bases spanning the gap. Germline-derived CDR1 and CDR2 are MRHNA and SNTAGT. The CDR3 is 13 amino acids. The CDR3 region has the DNA TGTGCCAGCAGTGATACTACCAATCAGCCCCAGCATTTT. Residues: CASSDTTNQPQHF.

This sequence joins TRBV11-2 and TRBJ1-1, with 7 bases fitting TRBD1. V was clipped by 1 base and J by 5 bases; unmatched bases: 19. The CDR3 is 19 residues long. CDR1 and CDR2 (germline): SGHAT, FQNNGV. The CDR3 DNA follows: TGTGCCAGCAGCTTAGGAGAGGGGGCGAGGGGGCGAGGTGAGACTGAAGCTTTCTTT. Its translation is CASSLGEGARGRGETEAFF. The full variable domain, its missing parts supplied by reference TRBV11-2 and TRBJ1-1, is EAGVAQSPRYKIIEKRQSVAFWCNPISGHATLYWYQQILGQGPKLLIQFQNNGVVDDSQLPKDRFSAERLKGVDSTLKIQPAKLEDSAVYLCASSLGEGARGRGETEAFFGQGTRLTVV.

The chain links TRBV9 to TRBJ1-2, with 7 bases identical to TRBD1. In germline, CDR1 is SGDLS, CDR2 YYNGEE. V lost 4 bases and J lost 5; bases outside the gene matches: 11. CDR3 size: 15 residues. The CDR3 sequence is CASSTRDSGFYGYTF. The CDR3 bases are TGTGCCAGCAGCACCCGGGACAGCGGATTTTATGGCTACACCTTC.

The chain links TRBV5-1 to TRBJ2-2; 7 nucleotides line up with TRBD1. In germline, CDR1 is SGHRS, CDR2 YFSETQ. The length of the CDR3 is 17 residues. V shed 0 bases, J shed 4 bases, and the junction held 9 bases outside the gene matches. The DNA for the CDR3 is TGCGCCAGCAGCTTGGAAGTAACAGGGGTGGCCACCGGGGAGCTGTTTTTT. Translation: CASSLEVTGVATGELFF. Full variable domain (rest looked up from reference TRBV5-1 and TRBJ2-2): KAGVTQTPRYLIKTRGQQVTLSCSPISGHRSVSWYQQTPGQGLQFLFEYFSETQRNKGNFPGRFSGRQFSNSRSEMNVSTLELGDSALYLCASSLEVTGVATGELFFGEGSRLTVL.